The present T cell receptor beta chain was sequenced within a study of blood T cell repertoires in COVID-19. V lost 6 bases and J 4 bases, leaving 18 bases between the germline ends. The CDR3 is 15 amino acids. CDR1 LNHDA and CDR2 SQIVND come from the germline V gene (reference sequence). The protocol was immunoSEQ multiplex PCR, while the TCRdb copy is restricted to in-frame clones and leaves out a portion. Among 150,000 to 200,000 clones listed, roughly 88% were seen once. The TCR originated in a human donor with active or convalescent COVID-19. The donor label of this sample is uncertain. The chain recombines TRBV19 with TRBJ1-2; D remains unclear. Sequenced sample: peripheral blood. The DNA of the CDR3 is TGTGCCAGTAGCCACGGGAACAAAGGAGGCTATGGCTACACCTTC. Translating gives CASSHGNKGGYGYTF.